This T cell receptor (beta chain) was recovered during a study of patients and donors after allogeneic stem cell transplantation. Trimming stripped 4 bases from V and 3 bases from J, with 22 bases between. CDR3 length equals 18 residues. CDR1 is SGHDN and CDR2 is FVKESK in the germline V gene. Many counts were recorded for this clonotype. A single record per CDR3 protein comes from TCRdb applying MiXCR to the RT-PCR reads. The sample shows about 410,000 distinct CDR3 sequences, 16% of them seen only once. V is TRBV14 and J is TRBJ1-3; the D gene is possibly TRBD1 (6 bases). Sequenced input: blood, either unsorted or a sorted T cell fraction (not recorded which). This TCR came from a human donor who was either an allogeneic HSCT recipient or a stem cell or donor lymphocyte infusion donor (not recorded which). It is not recorded whose cells these are; they may come from a transplant donor. The CDR3 DNA follows: TGTGCCAGCAGCCTTCTGTCCCCGGACAGCTCGAGTGGAAACACCATATATTTT. It specifies CASSLLSPDSSSGNTIYF.